The 27 T cell receptor beta chains below were found in one sample sequenced in a study of blood T cell repertoires in COVID-19 (dated by TCRdb to 2018 to 2021). The library was obtained by the immunoSEQ multiplex PCR assay. TCRdb holds this immuneACCESS table with in-frame rearrangements only. Some clones are missing; in checked studies, unresolved V genes explain under half, and the rest has no known cause. The sample records almost 25,000 clones, approximately 80% of which are singletons. The ten top clones hold more than 2% of the sample. The source material was peripheral blood. The receptors were sampled from a woman aged 70-85 years with COVID-19, enrolled during active disease.

The CDR3 sequence: CASTPGRGGYETQYF. The CDR3 DNA sequence: TGTGCCAGCACCCCCGGGCGGGGGGGCTACGAGACCCAGTACTTC. This chain links TRBV6-6 with TRBJ2-5; TRBD2 agrees at 9 bases. CDR1 MNHNY and CDR2 SVGAGI come from the germline V gene (reference sequence). Trimming at V came to 7 bases and at J to 5 bases, leaving 11 bases not matched to a gene. The CDR3 sequence is 15 residues long.

V and J are TRBV19 and TRBJ1-1; 9 positions match TRBD1. CDR1 and CDR2 from the germline V gene are LNHDA and SQIVND (reference sequence). V lost 6 bases, J lost 5 bases, and 10 bases stayed unmatched. The CDR3 totals 15 residues. DNA for the CDR3: TGTGCCAGTAGAGGGGAGACAGGGGGAGAAACTGAAGCTTTCTTT. Its translation is CASRGETGGETEAFF.

The J gene is TRBJ1-2, the V gene TRBV6-6; 9 nucleotides line up with TRBD1. The germline V gene encodes CDR1 MNHNY and CDR2 SVGAGI (reference sequence). This CDR3 has 14 amino acids. J was trimmed by 4 bases and V by 7 bases; bases with no gene match: 7. CDR3 nucleotide sequence: TGTGCCAGCAAGGGACAGGGATTATCCTATGGCTACACCTTC. Protein: CASKGQGLSYGYTF.

A few counts support this clone. The chain couples TRBV6-5 to TRBJ1-2; tentatively, D is TRBD1 (5 bases). The CDR3 loop spans 12 amino acids. V was cut by 8 bases and J by 6 bases, with 13 bases left in between. Germline CDR1 reads MNHEY; CDR2 reads SVGAGI. The CDR3 here is CASGGGGHGYTF. CDR3 nucleotides: TGTGCCAGCGGGGGAGGCGGGCATGGCTACACCTTC.

The count of this clone is one. The chain joins TRBV11-3 to TRBJ2-5, with 8 bases that match TRBD2. J lost 5 bases, V lost 8 bases, and 7 bases had no gene match. Germline V lookup: CDR1 SGHNT, CDR2 YENEEA. The CDR3 has 13 residues. CDR3 in amino acids: CASSDSGDETQYF. The CDR3 region has the DNA TGTGCCAGCTCGGATAGCGGGGATGAGACCCAGTACTTC.

There are a few counts of this clone. V gene TRBV9 combines with J gene TRBJ2-2, with TRBD1 matching over 10 bases. The length of the CDR3 is 15 residues. After removal of 4 bases from V and 2 bases from J, the junction contained 2 bases not matched to a gene. The germline V gene has CDR1 SGDLS and CDR2 YYNGEE. CDR3 sequence reads: CASSRQGANTGELFF. Here the CDR3 DNA reads TGTGCCAGCAGCAGACAGGGGGCAAACACCGGGGAGCTGTTTTTT.

V usage is TRBV5-1 and J usage is TRBJ1-6; the D gene is possibly TRBD1 (5 bases). This CDR3 spans 17 amino acids. Trimming left V 0 bases short and J 6 bases short, with 16 bases between. Germline V lookup: CDR1 SGHRS, CDR2 YFSETQ. DNA of the CDR3: TGCGCCAGCAGCTTGGCCCCTACAGGTTGGGGTAATTCACCCCTCCACTTT. It encodes CASSLAPTGWGNSPLHF.

The chain links TRBV4-1 to TRBJ1-5; the match to TRBD1 covers 7 bases. Germline trimming cut 0 bases from V and 7 bases from J; bases unmatched to any gene: 6. Germline V lookup: CDR1 MGHRA, CDR2 YSYEKL. The CDR3 contains 15 residues. CDR3 region: CASSQDHDRAQPQHF. For the CDR3, the DNA is TGCGCCAGCAGCCAAGATCACGACAGGGCACAGCCCCAGCATTTT.

V and J are TRBV6-1 and TRBJ1-3, with D perhaps TRBD1 (5 bases). The germline V gene has CDR1 MNHNS and CDR2 SASEGT. The CDR3 contains 17 residues. Trimming left V 1 base short and J 1 base short, with 14 bases between. This chain's CDR3 is CASSEGAQGLSGNTIYF. DNA of the CDR3: TGTGCCAGCAGTGAAGGGGCCCAGGGATTATCTGGAAACACCATATATTTT.

This clone was counted a few times. Here the CDR3 DNA reads TGTGCCAGTAGGTACGACAGAGGCTACGAGCAGTACTTC. Protein: CASRYDRGYEQYF. This chain uses TRBV19 with TRBJ2-7, with D possibly matching TRBD1 (5 bases). Looked up from germline, CDR1 is LNHDA and CDR2 is SQIVND (reference sequence). This CDR3 contains 13 residues. V shed 6 bases and J shed 3 bases, with 12 bases lying between them.

This rearrangement joins TRBV5-4 to TRBJ1-5; TRBD1 aligns across 7 bases. CDR1 is SGHNT and CDR2 is YYREEE in the germline V gene (reference sequence). The CDR3 length is 15 residues. Trimming at V came to 5 bases and at J to 5 bases, leaving 10 bases not matched to a gene. As DNA, the CDR3 is TGTGCCAGCAGTAAAGGGGGCGATCCCGATCAGCCCCAGCATTTT. Amino acids: CASSKGGDPDQPQHF.

The gene calls are TRBV14 and TRBJ2-3; D remains unclear. This CDR3 comprises 10 residues. CDR1 and CDR2 (germline): SGHDN, FVKESK. Deletions cut 5 bases from V and 7 bases from J, with 4 bases between. CDR3 residues: CASSVNTQYF. CDR3 DNA: TGTGCCAGCAGCGTAAATACGCAGTATTTT.

The count of this clone is one. The chain is built from TRBV10-2 and TRBJ2-3, with TRBD2 matching 10 bases. This CDR3 is built from 16 residues. CDR1 and CDR2 (germline): WSHSY, SAAADI. The V gene end was trimmed by 4 bases and the J gene end by 3 bases; junction bases not matched to a gene: 7. This CDR3 reads CASSGALAGETDTQYF. The CDR3 DNA is TGCGCCAGCAGTGGAGCGCTAGCGGGAGAGACAGATACGCAGTATTTT.

The gene calls are TRBV6-5 and TRBJ1-2, with TRBD1 as a possible D gene (6 bases). Trimming left V 2 bases short and J 6 bases short, with 10 bases between. The length of the CDR3 is 13 residues. Germline CDR1 and CDR2: MNHEY and SVGAGI. The chain's CDR3 is CASSYIAGDGYTF. CDR3 in DNA: TGTGCCAGCAGTTACATTGCAGGGGATGGCTACACCTTC.

This sequence joins TRBV19 and TRBJ1-4; 9 positions match TRBD1. The V segment lost 5 bases and the J segment 7 bases; nucleotides outside the gene matches: 17. CDR3 length equals 18 residues. Germline assignment: CDR1 LNHDA and CDR2 SQIVND (reference sequence). The CDR3 sequence: CASSARTLMTGGSEKLFF. The CDR3, as DNA: TGTGCCAGTAGTGCACGTACCCTCATGACAGGGGGGAGTGAAAAACTGTTTTTT.

This chain links TRBV7-8 with TRBJ1-1; 8 bases map to TRBD1. Germline V gene sequence: CDR1 SGHVS, CDR2 FQNEAQ. J was trimmed by 0 bases and V by 5 bases; bases with no gene match: 5. This CDR3 comprises 15 residues. The CDR3 sequence: CASSQWGQVNTEAFF. DNA for the CDR3: TGTGCCAGCAGCCAATGGGGACAGGTGAACACTGAAGCTTTCTTT.

This clone has just one count. The gene calls are TRBV19 and TRBJ1-2; D may be TRBD1 (6 bases). The CDR3 has 14 amino acids. V lost 1 base to trimming and J lost 6 bases, with 12 bases between them. In germline, CDR1 is LNHDA, CDR2 SQIVND (reference sequence). Written as DNA, the CDR3 is TGTGCCAGTAGTATAGCGTGGCAGGGGAATGGCTACACCTTC. It encodes CASSIAWQGNGYTF.

This sequence joins TRBV2 and TRBJ2-7; D may be TRBD1 (6 bases). Germline values: CDR1 SNHLY, CDR2 FYNNEI. The V and J ends lost 6 bases and 5 bases respectively, with 14 bases between them. The CDR3 runs to 13 residues. CDR3 sequence (DNA): TGTGCCAGCAGCCACAGGGATTCCCACGAGCAGTACGTC. Its translation is CASSHRDSHEQYV.

This chain connects TRBV7-2 to TRBJ2-1; D not certain. The CDR3 is 11 amino acids. CDR1 and CDR2 from the germline V gene are SGHTA and FQGNSA. Deletions cut 4 bases from V and 9 bases from J, with 7 bases between. CDR3 DNA sequence: TGTGCCAGCAGCTCCCTCGGTGAGCAGTTCTTC. Translated, it gives CASSSLGEQFF.

The chain is built from TRBV5-5 and TRBJ2-6, with a possible D match to TRBD1 (5 bases). Germline CDR1 is SGHKS and CDR2 is YYEKEE (reference sequence). Trimming stripped 6 bases from V and 6 bases from J, with 16 bases between. The CDR3 is 15 residues long. As DNA, the CDR3 is TGTGCCAGCACAGAACAGGCGCTCGAGGCCAACGTCCTGACTTTC. Translation: CASTEQALEANVLTF.

The chain combines TRBV19 with TRBJ1-2; TRBD1 matches 9 bases. This CDR3 region has 16 residues. The J segment lost 8 bases and the V segment lost 7 bases, leaving 17 bases of the junction unmatched. Germline lookup yields CDR1 LNHDA and CDR2 SQIVND (reference sequence). CDR3 in DNA: TGTGCCAGTATGGGGACCAGGGGACAGGGCTACTTCGGCTACACCTTC. It encodes CASMGTRGQGYFGYTF.

This clone was detected only a few times. The chain links TRBV5-6 to TRBJ1-2; D possibly corresponds to TRBD1 (6 bases). V was shortened by 1 base and J by 6 bases, with 19 bases between the two germline ends. This CDR3 has 16 residues. The germline gives CDR1 SGHDT, CDR2 YYEEEE. CDR3 amino acids: CASSLLRNRADHGYTF. CDR3 bases: TGTGCCAGCAGCTTGTTACGTAACAGGGCGGATCATGGCTACACCTTC.

The chain uses TRBV18 and TRBJ1-4; D is unclear. The CDR3 has 15 amino acids. CDR1 is KGHSH and CDR2 is LQKENI in the germline V gene. Trimming took off 2 bases at V and 2 bases at J, with 9 bases between the two ends. CDR3 region: CASSPKGGTNEKLFF. The CDR3, as DNA: TGTGCCAGCTCACCAAAGGGAGGGACTAATGAAAAACTGTTTTTT.

J is TRBJ2-5 and V is TRBV27; possible D gene TRBD1, 6 bases. Germline V gives CDR1 MNHEY, CDR2 SMNVEV (reference sequence). The CDR3 runs to 16 residues. The V and J ends lost 5 bases and 0 bases respectively, with 16 bases between them. The CDR3 here is CASSLRGQVNQETQYF. CDR3 coding DNA: TGTGCCAGCAGTCTCCGGGGACAAGTAAACCAAGAGACCCAGTACTTC.

The rearrangement links TRBV6-2 or TRBV6-3 to TRBJ1-2, with 8 bases lining up with TRBD1. Germline V gives CDR1 MNHEY, CDR2 SVGEGT. This CDR3 is built from 16 residues. Trimming at V came to 4 bases and at J to 6 bases, leaving 13 bases not matched to a gene. The CDR3 loop reads CASSSILRDRNHGYTF. For the CDR3, the DNA is TGTGCCAGCAGTTCTATACTCCGGGACAGGAACCATGGCTACACCTTC.

CDR3 sequence: CASSQDRRGPLPDTQYF. Here the CDR3 DNA reads TGTGCCAGCAGCCAAGATAGGCGAGGGCCCCTCCCAGATACGCAGTATTTT. The gene calls are TRBV4-2 and TRBJ2-3, with D possibly matching TRBD2 (5 bases). CDR1 and CDR2 (germline): LGHNA, YNFKEQ. The CDR3 has 17 residues. The V and J ends lost 0 bases and 4 bases respectively, with 17 bases between them.

The chain couples TRBV5-6 to TRBJ2-3; D ambiguous. Deletions cut 6 bases from V and 4 bases from J, with 15 bases between. The length of the CDR3 is 14 residues. The germline gives CDR1 SGHDT, CDR2 YYEEEE. The CDR3 protein is CASIHGGRSDTQYF. DNA of the CDR3: TGTGCCAGCATTCATGGCGGTAGATCAGATACGCAGTATTTT.